The TCR beta chain under discussion was sequenced for a study of shared clonotypes between healthy human individuals. Using immunoSEQ multiplex PCR, the repertoire was profiled, and TCRdb retains in-frame clones only, with some absent. The table records about 1.9 million clones, around 93% of them present only once. Positively selected for CCR7, the CD45RO-negative cells used as naive CD8 cells excluded terminally differentiated effector memory CD45RA+ cells. Per the germline V gene, CDR1 is MNHEY and CDR2 is SMNVEV (reference sequence). This CDR3 spans 15 amino acids. Trimming shortened V by 5 bases and J by 4 bases, and 15 bases separated the two germline ends.

Sequenced: naive CD8+ T cells from PBMCs. The chain links TRBV27 to TRBJ1-5; D is unclear. The source is a man between 18 and 29 years old in good health. Some clones in this sample may be carry-over from other donors' samples. The CDR3 loop is CASSPRPDSNQPQHF. The CDR3 DNA sequence: TGTGCCAGCAGTCCCCGCCCGGACTCTAATCAGCCCCAGCATTTT.